A single sample gave rise to the 8 T cell receptor beta chains below, sequenced in a study of T cell changes during pregnancy in multiple sclerosis. Sequencing was performed with immunoSEQ multiplex PCR; in TCRdb, only in-frame clones are kept and a portion is missing. The table has 40,000 or so clones, approximately 92% seen once. The specimen comprised CD8+ T cells from peripheral blood mononuclear cells, sampled in the first trimester of pregnancy. The receptor set was obtained from a female donor with multiple sclerosis, enrolled in a pregnancy study.

The gene calls are TRBV13 and TRBJ2-2; D unclear. Germline lookup yields CDR1 PRHDT and CDR2 FYEKMQ (reference sequence). Between the trimmed V and J ends, which lost 4 bases and 2 bases, there was a span of 11 bases. The CDR3 spans 15 residues. CDR3 loop: CASSSPRPNTGELFF. CDR3 DNA: TGTGCCAGCAGCTCCCCCCGTCCCAACACCGGGGAGCTGTTTTTT.

This clone was detected a few times. The CDR3 spells CASSYFPSTDTQYF. CDR3 nucleotides: TGCGCCAGCAGCTACTTTCCTAGCACAGATACGCAGTATTTT. The chain carries TRBV4-1 and TRBJ2-3; D is unclear. CDR1 MGHRA and CDR2 YSYEKL come from the germline V gene. The CDR3 contains 14 residues. V shed 5 bases and J shed 0 bases, with 9 bases lying between them.

The rearrangement links TRBV11-2 to TRBJ2-7, with D perhaps matching TRBD1 (5 bases). Germline V gene data show CDR1 as SGHAT and CDR2 as FQNNGV. This CDR3 comprises 14 residues. Trimming left V 1 base short and J 2 bases short, with 9 bases between. The CDR3 sequence: CASSLAAGTYEQYF. In nucleotides, the CDR3 is TGTGCCAGCAGCTTAGCGGCAGGGACCTACGAGCAGTACTTC.

V is TRBV6-5 and J is TRBJ2-7; D is ambiguous. There are 15 residues in the CDR3. The ends were cut back, 2 bases at V and 2 bases at J, with 13 bases in the middle. Per germline, CDR1 MNHEY and CDR2 SVGAGI. The CDR3 DNA is TGTGCCAGCAGTTACAATTCAGGCAGTGCCTACGAGCAGTACTTC. This translates into CASSYNSGSAYEQYF.

This rearrangement joins TRBV19 to TRBJ2-1, with 11 bases identical to TRBD2. The CDR3 loop spans 15 amino acids. The junction had 6 bases not matched to a gene; V was cut back by 3 bases and J by 8 bases. Per germline, CDR1 LNHDA and CDR2 SQIVND (reference sequence). CDR3 DNA: TGTGCCAGTAGTATCGTTCTAGCGGGGGGCGATGAGCAGTTCTTC. Translated, it gives CASSIVLAGGDEQFF.

The rearrangement joins TRBV5-6 to TRBJ2-5, with a possible D match to TRBD2 (6 bases). The CDR3 consists of 15 residues. V shed 2 bases and J shed 3 bases, with 14 bases lying between them. Looked up from germline, CDR1 is SGHDT and CDR2 is YYEEEE. The DNA of the CDR3 is TGTGCCAGCAGCTTCGGTGGGGGACTTAAAGAGACCCAGTACTTC. Protein product: CASSFGGGLKETQYF. The complete variable domain, with remaining parts taken from reference TRBV5-6 and TRBJ2-5, reads DAGVTQSPTHLIKTRGQQVTLRCSPKSGHDTVSWYQQALGQGPQFIFQYYEEEERQRGNFPDRFSGHQFPNYSSELNVNALLLGDSALYLCASSFGGGLKETQYFGPGTRLLVL.

This clone has only one observation. The chain recombines TRBV27 with TRBJ1-6; TRBD1 might be the D (6 bases). V was pared by 3 bases and J by 10 bases, with 22 bases between. This CDR3 is 17 amino acids long. Looked up from germline, CDR1 is MNHEY and CDR2 is SMNVEV (reference sequence). This CDR3 is CASSFLRGTGHGSPLHF. DNA for the CDR3: TGTGCCAGCAGTTTCCTTCGTGGCACAGGGCACGGATCACCCCTCCACTTT.

The J gene is TRBJ1-4, the V gene TRBV5-1; D call uncertain. The length of the CDR3 is 15 residues. Deletions cut 0 bases from V and 3 bases from J, with 9 bases between. The germline gives CDR1 SGHRS, CDR2 YFSETQ. CDR3 coding DNA: TGCGCCAGCAGCTTGGTGGTGGGAGCTAATGAAAAACTGTTTTTT. Translating gives CASSLVVGANEKLFF.